The TCR beta chain described here comes from a study of beta chain features in type 1 diabetes. Investigators reverse transcribed all isolated RNA, so they sequenced expressed TCRB transcripts. Clones were sequenced by immunoSEQ multiplex PCR, and TCRdb holds only the in-frame ones, with some missing. The sample holds 600,000 to 750,000 clones; around 12% are singletons and the top ten take around 0.12%. Study conclusions and caveats: In all four CD4+ subsets, TCRB CDR3 length was significantly, moderately reduced in type 1 diabetes.

A remark on this clone: Its antigen is not known.

Germline CDR1 and CDR2: MDHEN and SYDVKM. Trimming removed 5 bases from V and 0 bases from J, with 16 bases in between. CDR3 size: 17 residues. The sequenced sample was naive CD4+ T cells from blood. The V call is TRBV28, the J call TRBJ1-4; possibly TRBD1 for D (6 bases). This TCR was recovered from a man under 40 with type 1 diabetes. The CDR3 region is CASSPLGHPTTNEKLFF. The DNA for the CDR3 is TGTGCCAGCAGTCCCCTGGGACATCCTACAACTAATGAAAAACTGTTTTTT.